Listed below are T cell receptor beta chains from one sample, sequenced in a study of blood T cell repertoires in COVID-19. TCRdb's copy holds only in-frame clones and misses some; the assay was immunoSEQ multiplex PCR. The table has hundreds of thousands of clones, 75% to 90% seen once. Specimen: peripheral blood. The receptors come from a woman in her forties or fifties with COVID-19, enrolled during active disease. The CDR3 runs from the conserved cysteine through the conserved F or W. D genes are given only for firm matches.

>-|TRBV6-6
CASSYGGGGEKLFF
>-|TRBV18
CASSPSYLREHTGELFF
>TRBD1|TRBV27
CASRRQGPYNEQFF
>-|TRBV7-9
CASSLQGTTEAFF
>-|TRBV18
CASSPIRSSYEQYF
>TRBD1|TRBV27
CAIQGQGALGGYTF
>TRBD1|TRBV6-5
CASKLGQGDSPLHF
>-|TRBV6-5
CASSLGLDGTYEQYF
>-|TRBV6-5
CASSPYLNTEAFF
>TRBD2|TRBV14
CASSQASGRNSDTQYF
>-|TRBV29-1
CSVDSGTDTQYF
>-|TRBV15
CATRSGYYNEQFF
>TRBD1|TRBV9
CASSVTGTANSPLHF
>TRBD1|TRBV9
CASSALNRGLTGELFF
>-|TRBV25-1
CASDRTGRGEQYF
>TRBD2|TRBV5-1
CASSPGLAGIETQYF
>-|TRBV29-1
CSVDHLSPSTDTQYF
>-|TRBV12-3/TRBV12-4
CASSPWAQETQYF
>-|TRBV10-2
CASSAGYEQYF
>TRBD1|TRBV7-9
CASSPTGVIYGYTF
>-|TRBV3-1/TRBV3-2
CASSRFDTHTEAFF
>TRBD2|TRBV5-4
CASSPMTSGINEQFF
>-|TRBV11-3
CASSLTSFRGIYNEQFF
>-|TRBV11-3
CASSLVSSTDTQYF
>TRBD1|TRBV18
CASSPRDRGYNEQFF
>TRBD1|TRBV7-9
CASSLAGQGPNEQFF
>-|TRBV9
CASSVLSSANTGELFF
>TRBD1|TRBV25-1
CASSVGDRLAYEQYF
>-|TRBV2
CASSGEYEQYF
>-|TRBV19
CASSMGAGSNQPQHF
>-|TRBV7-9
CASSIKLAGRYEQYF
>-|TRBV27
CASSSPQRWGPYEQYF
>-|TRBV7-9
CASSLRLGRRESGELFF
>-|TRBV6-6
CASSKSDTTGNTIYF
>-|TRBV27
CARTPRVGQPQHF
>TRBD2|TRBV11-2
CASSLEVSGSSYEQYF
>TRBD1|TRBV5-4
CASEPGTGGGSGRTYEQYF
>-|TRBV11-3
CASSLHGGGANVLTF
>TRBD1|TRBV5-1
CASSAGQWNILYGYTF
>-|TRBV12-5
CASGLGRDAKNIQYF
>-|TRBV7-9
CASSLAGARTNYGYTF
>TRBD2|TRBV5-1
CASSLVPSGSGTDTQYF
>TRBD1|TRBV18
CASSPLVQGAGSNQPQHF
>TRBD2|TRBV2
CASSDGTSSYNEQFF
>-|TRBV7-5
CVRSPRTGDVYEQYF
>TRBD2|TRBV29-1
CSVMTSGSHYEQYF
>-|TRBV7-5
CVRSLDRWDSPVNTEAFF
>TRBD1|TRBV11-3
CASSLEFKQGSPLHF
>-|TRBV19
CASSIVGAGDEQFF
>TRBD2|TRBV5-1
CASSLEAGGPSEQYF
>-|TRBV24-1
CATSDGGTEGEQFF
>TRBD2|TRBV5-1
CASSLYNVAGAITYEQYF
>-|TRBV30
CAWKRQGHESLHF